This T cell receptor (beta chain) was profiled in a study of blood T cell repertoires in COVID-19. Study-wide context: The United States, Italy and Spain provided the acute and convalescent COVID-19 samples.

In the authors' methods: Using reference gene primer amplification, nucleated cell counts were estimated. Clones were read by immunoSEQ multiplex PCR, and TCRdb kept only the in-frame ones, dropping some. Clone size and the V and J calls come from that table; the DNA yielded D and trimming. The repertoire holds 250,000 to 350,000 clones, with about nine tenths as singletons. The length of the CDR3 is 15 residues. V lost 3 bases, J lost 5 bases, and 17 bases lay in between. This TCR was recovered from a woman in her twenties or thirties with COVID-19, enrolled during active disease. This chain connects TRBV23-1 to TRBJ2-7; D unresolved. TRBV23-1 is an open reading frame, and its role is uncertain. What was sequenced was peripheral blood. CDR3 loop: CASSHVLDHHHEQYF. In DNA form, the CDR3 reads TGCGCCAGCAGTCATGTTCTAGATCATCACCACGAGCAGTACTTC.